The rows below give T cell receptor beta chains drawn from one sample of a study of cytomegalovirus exposure and HLA in healthy donors. Profiling relied on immunoSEQ multiplex PCR, and the TCRdb table lists in-frame clones only, not all of them. The table lists about 160,000 clones, around 80% of them singletons. The sample consisted of PBMCs. Every receptor here comes from a woman in her forties in good health and CMV-seronegative. Each CDR3 is given with its conserved first and last residue. The D gene is left open where the match is weak. Clone size is given for some rows only: seen once, a few or many times, or a class if the clone is expanded.

V gene	clone size	D gene	J gene	CDR3 DNA	CDR3 protein
TRBV5-6	NA	NA	TRBJ2-5	TGTGCCAGCAGCTCCTCCGGGGACACACCTAGAGCAGAGACCCAGTACTTC	CASSSSGDTPRAETQYF
TRBV7-8	NA	TRBD2	TRBJ2-7	TGTGCCAGCAGCCGGGGGGGCGGTCGGAACGAGCAGTACTTC	CASSRGGGRNEQYF
TRBV6-4	NA	TRBD1	TRBJ1-2	TGTGCCAGCAGAGCGCCGGGACAGGGGAACTATGGCTACACCTTC	CASRAPGQGNYGYTF
TRBV5-1	NA	TRBD2	TRBJ2-7	TGCGCCAGCAGCTTGGCCTCCGGACTAGCGGAAACCTACGAGCAGTACTTC	CASSLASGLAETYEQYF
TRBV6-1	NA	TRBD2	TRBJ2-1	TGTGCCAGCAGTGAAGGCCGGACTAGCGGGAGTGACGAGCAGTTCTTC	CASSEGRTSGSDEQFF
TRBV9	NA	TRBD2	TRBJ2-3	TGTGCCAGCAGCGTAGCGGGACTAGCGATTGATACGCAGTATTTT	CASSVAGLAIDTQYF
TRBV11-1	NA	NA	TRBJ2-3	TGTGCCAGCAGTGTACAGCGGTCCACAGATACGCAGTATTTT	CASSVQRSTDTQYF
TRBV7-8	few	NA	TRBJ1-5	TGTGCCAGCAGCTTAGACCCCGGGGTCGGTCAGCCCCAGCATTTT	CASSLDPGVGQPQHF
TRBV13	NA	NA	TRBJ2-3	TGTGCCAGCAGTTATAGACAGGCCCAAAGGGGGTATTTT	CASSYRQAQRGYF
TRBV5-8	NA	TRBD1	TRBJ1-2	TGTGCCAGCAGCCCCGGGACAGCTCCCAACTATGGCTACACCTTC	CASSPGTAPNYGYTF
TRBV18	few	NA	TRBJ2-7	TGTGCCAGCTCGCAGGGCAGGAACTCCTACGAGCAGTACTTC	CASSQGRNSYEQYF
TRBV7-6	few	NA	TRBJ1-6	TGTGCCAGCAGCTTAACAGGGAGTTCACCCCTCCACTTT	CASSLTGSSPLHF
TRBV6-6	NA	TRBD1	TRBJ1-2	TGTGCCAGCAGGGGGACAGGGGGAAGGGGTGGCTACACCTTC	CASRGTGGRGGYTF
TRBV2	NA	TRBD1	TRBJ1-5	TGTGCCAGCTCGGGACAGAACAGGATCAATCAGCCCCAGCATTTT	CASSGQNRINQPQHF
TRBV5-1	NA	NA	TRBJ2-7	TGCGCCAGCAGCTTGGCTACCCCTAACCACGAGCAGTACTTC	CASSLATPNHEQYF
TRBV15	few	TRBD1	TRBJ2-7	TGTGCCACCAGCAGGTCCCGGGACAGGGTAGATGAGCAGTACTTC	CATSRSRDRVDEQYF
TRBV27	NA	TRBD2	TRBJ2-3	TGTGCCAGCAGTCTGGACCTAGCGGGAGGGGTCGATACGCAGTATTTT	CASSLDLAGGVDTQYF
TRBV6-1	NA	NA	TRBJ1-2	TGTGCCAGCTCCGAATGGAGGTACTATGGCTACACCTTC	CASSEWRYYGYTF
TRBV5-1	once	NA	TRBJ2-6	TGCGCCAGCAGCCTGACAGCTGGGGCCAACGTCCTGACTTTC	CASSLTAGANVLTF
TRBV11-3	NA	TRBD1	TRBJ2-3	TGTGCCAGCAGCGGCCGGGACAGGGCTTCAGATACGCAGTATTTT	CASSGRDRASDTQYF
TRBV29-1	once	NA	TRBJ2-1	TGCAGCGTGGGCGTTAACGACAATGAGCAGTTCTTC	CSVGVNDNEQFF
TRBV19	NA	TRBD1	TRBJ1-1	TGTGCCAGTACCCAGGACAGGGCGACTGAAGCTTTCTTT	CASTQDRATEAFF
TRBV18	NA	NA	TRBJ1-3	TGTGCCAGCTCGCCGGAGGTCTCGAGAAACACCATATATTTT	CASSPEVSRNTIYF
TRBV2	NA	NA	TRBJ1-1	TGTGCCAGCACAACCAATCAGGGCGACACTGAAGCTTTCTTT	CASTTNQGDTEAFF
TRBV27	NA	TRBD1	TRBJ1-2	TGTGCCAGCAGTTCCGGACAGGGGCAGGGTGGCTACACCTTC	CASSSGQGQGGYTF
TRBV7-6	NA	NA	TRBJ1-5	TGTGCCAGCAGCTTGGAAGGACACCTCAGCAATCAGCCCCAGCATTTT	CASSLEGHLSNQPQHF
TRBV5-1	few	NA	TRBJ2-3	TGCGCCAGCAGCTTGGGCCAGAGCACAGATACGCAGTATTTT	CASSLGQSTDTQYF
TRBV5-6	NA	TRBD2	TRBJ2-1	TGTGCCAGCAGCTTAGAGCTAGCGGGGGCGTACAATGAGCAGTTCTTC	CASSLELAGAYNEQFF
TRBV7-8	NA	TRBD1	TRBJ1-1	TGTGCCAGCAGCTCAAACAGGGGTACTGAAGCTTTCTTT	CASSSNRGTEAFF
TRBV28	once	NA	TRBJ1-4	TGTGCCAGCAGCCCACGTTGGACAATGAACAGTGGAACTAATGAAAAACTGTTTTTT	CASSPRWTMNSGTNEKLFF
TRBV6-6	NA	TRBD2	TRBJ2-5	TGTGCCGGCCGGGACTATAACCAAGAGACCCAGTACTTC	CAGRDYNQETQYF
TRBV5-1	NA	TRBD1	TRBJ1-1	TGCGCCAGCAGCTTGGAAACAGGGGGCCAAACTGAAGCTTTCTTT	CASSLETGGQTEAFF
TRBV6-1	NA	TRBD1	TRBJ1-5	TGTGCCAGCAGCCACGGACAGGGAGGCAATCAGCCCCAGCATTTT	CASSHGQGGNQPQHF
TRBV5-4	NA	TRBD2	TRBJ2-7	TGTGCCAGCAGCTTGGAAGGAGGCGGGAGGGGAACCGAGCAGTACTTC	CASSLEGGGRGTEQYF
TRBV5-1	NA	NA	TRBJ2-2	TGCGCCAGCAGCTTTACTCACTCGAACACCGGGGAGCTGTTTTTT	CASSFTHSNTGELFF
TRBV18	once	NA	TRBJ1-2	TGTGCCAGCTCTCAATCAACCGGGGGGAATGGCTACACCTTC	CASSQSTGGNGYTF
TRBV9	NA	TRBD2	TRBJ2-7	TGTGCCAGCAGCGTAGGAACGGGAGGGAACCACGAGCAGTACTTC	CASSVGTGGNHEQYF
TRBV5-1	once	NA	TRBJ2-3	TGCGCCAGCAGCAAGGAGCCGTTTAGCACAGATACGCAGTATTTT	CASSKEPFSTDTQYF
TRBV9	few	TRBD1	TRBJ1-5	TGTGCCAGCAGGTCCCGGACAGGTGATAATCAGCCCCAGCATTTT	CASRSRTGDNQPQHF
TRBV4-2	NA	TRBD2	TRBJ2-3	TGTGCCAGCAGCCCCACCCCTAGCGGGAGTAACCACCCCACAGATACGCAGTATTTT	CASSPTPSGSNHPTDTQYF
TRBV6-5	NA	NA	TRBJ2-2	TGTGCCAGCAGTTACCGCGGGGAGCTGTTTTTT	CASSYRGELFF
TRBV28	NA	NA	TRBJ2-1	TGTGCCAGCAGTGCTACCGACTTTACCTACAATGAGCAGTTCTTC	CASSATDFTYNEQFF
TRBV6-4	NA	TRBD1	TRBJ1-1	TGTGCCAGCAGTGACTCGGGGGACAGGGCGGGCACTGAAGCTTTCTTT	CASSDSGDRAGTEAFF
TRBV9	NA	TRBD1	TRBJ1-1	TGTGCCAGCAGCCCGGGGACAGGGCTGGAGAACACTGAAGCTTTCTTT	CASSPGTGLENTEAFF
TRBV7-2	NA	NA	TRBJ2-2	TGTGCCAGCAGCCTCAGGGCGTTCGACACCGGGGAGCTGTTTTTT	CASSLRAFDTGELFF
TRBV11-3	NA	NA	TRBJ1-5	TGTGCCAGCAGCTTAGGATCAGGAGGAAGCAATCAGCCCCAGCATTTT	CASSLGSGGSNQPQHF
TRBV19	NA	TRBD1	TRBJ1-2	TGTGCCAGTAGTCCGGGACAGGGGGGGGGCTACACCTTC	CASSPGQGGGYTF
TRBV10-3	NA	TRBD1	TRBJ1-2	TGTGCCATCAGTGAGTCCACAGGGGCGACCACCTCCTATGGCTACACCTTC	CAISESTGATTSYGYTF
TRBV5-1	NA	TRBD2	TRBJ2-1	TGCGCCAGCAGCTTAAGCGGGGCTATCAATGAGCAGTTCTTC	CASSLSGAINEQFF
TRBV5-1	once	NA	TRBJ2-3	TGCGCCAGCAGCTTGGGGCGGGGTCCTCCACCGGATACGCAGTATTTT	CASSLGRGPPPDTQYF
TRBV7-8	NA	TRBD2	TRBJ2-3	TGTGCCAGCAGCTATCGGGAGGGGCGGGGGACAGATACGCAGTATTTT	CASSYREGRGTDTQYF
TRBV6-1	NA	TRBD1	TRBJ2-6	TGTGCCAGCAGTGTGACAGGGGCCGGGGCCAACGTCCTGACTTTC	CASSVTGAGANVLTF
TRBV30	NA	NA	TRBJ1-2	TGTGCCTGGAACAGGGTCCCTGGTAACTATGGCTACACCTTC	CAWNRVPGNYGYTF
TRBV10-3	NA	TRBD2	TRBJ2-1	TGTGCCATCAGTGAGCGGGGCGGGAGTTCCTACAATGAGCAGTTCTTC	CAISERGGSSYNEQFF
TRBV29-1	NA	NA	TRBJ1-2	TGCAGCGTTGTACATTCTGAGGGGCCTAACCAGCCGGGGGGGGGCTACACCTTC	CSVVHSEGPNQPGGGYTF
TRBV5-1	NA	TRBD1	TRBJ1-4	TGCGCCAGCAGTAACGGACAGGATGAAAAACTGTTTTTT	CASSNGQDEKLFF
TRBV30	NA	TRBD1	TRBJ1-1	TGTGCCTGGATGGGGGCACTCCCGGGACAGATGAACACTGAAGCTTTCTTT	CAWMGALPGQMNTEAFF
TRBV5-1	NA	NA	TRBJ2-7	TGCGCCAGCAGCTTGGTGTTGCAGGGGAGTGAGCAGTACTTC	CASSLVLQGSEQYF